The text below deals with one T cell receptor (beta chain). Its antigen is unidentified. The record originates from a study of shared clonotypes between healthy human individuals. Study overall: The cohort comprised a couple of women and a few men. Their ages spanned 18 to 49 years.

Points from the study as a whole: A limitation of the genetic and exposure-history diversity represented arose from few donors. Sorted-subset sequencing was shown by rarefaction to be incomplete despite large depth. Tissues were not sampled, only blood, and their repertoires likely differ.

CDR1 and CDR2 (germline): LNHNV, YYDKDF (reference sequence). V was clipped by 1 base and J by 2 bases; unmatched bases: 1. The CDR3 covers 16 residues. Produced via immunoSEQ multiplex PCR; TCRdb's table is partial and in-frame only. The repertoire includes roughly 530,000 clones, 90% to 96% of them detected once, and under 0.06% sits in the top ten. The TCR sequence derives from a woman aged 25 to 45 in good health. The sample taken for sequencing was naive CD4+ T cells sorted from blood. The subset was: CD45RA+ positively selected. The chain uses TRBV15 and TRBJ2-5; 13 bases map to TRBD2. CDR3 bases: TGTGCCACCAGCAGAGGGACTAGCGGGAGACAAGAGACCCAGTACTTC. Translating gives CATSRGTSGRQETQYF.